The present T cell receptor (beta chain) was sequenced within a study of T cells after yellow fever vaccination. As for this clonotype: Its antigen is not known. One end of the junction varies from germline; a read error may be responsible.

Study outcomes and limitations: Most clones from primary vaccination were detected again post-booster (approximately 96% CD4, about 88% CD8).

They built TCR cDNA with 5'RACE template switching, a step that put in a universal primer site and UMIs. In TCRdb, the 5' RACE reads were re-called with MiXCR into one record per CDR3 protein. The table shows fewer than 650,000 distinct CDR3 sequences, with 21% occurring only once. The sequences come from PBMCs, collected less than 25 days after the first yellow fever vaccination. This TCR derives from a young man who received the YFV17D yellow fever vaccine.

In nucleotides, the CDR3 is TGTGCCAGCAGCTGGACTAGCAGAGATACGCAGTATTTT. It codes for CASSWTSRDTQYF. V gene TRBV6-2 or TRBV6-3 combines with J gene TRBJ2-3; TRBD2 matches at 8 bases. From germline, CDR1 is MNHEY and CDR2 SVGEGT. This CDR3 is 13 amino acids long.